These 27 T cell receptor beta chains originate from one sample sequenced in a study of CD8 T cells in ankylosing spondylitis. In TCRdb, the 5' RACE reads were re-called with MiXCR into one record per CDR3 protein. The sample records around 320,000 distinct CDR3 sequences, 20% being singletons. Sample: blood, either unsorted or a sorted T cell fraction (not recorded which). The receptors derive from a female donor with ankylosing spondylitis or in good health (not recorded which).

The rearrangement uses TRBV29-1 and TRBJ2-4; TRBD2 might be the D (6 bases). There are 12 residues in the CDR3. V was cut by 7 bases and J by 5 bases, with 12 bases left in between. Germline CDR1 is SQVTM and CDR2 is ANQGSEA. DNA of the CDR3: TGCAGCGCTTGGGACTTCGAAAACATTCAGTACTTC. It specifies CSAWDFENIQYF.

The V gene is TRBV7-2, the J gene TRBJ2-1; either TRBD1 or TRBD2 may fit D (5 bases each). The ends were cut back, 0 bases at V and 0 bases at J, with 9 bases in the middle. CDR3 size: 16 residues. The germline V gene has CDR1 SGHTA and CDR2 FQGNSA. The CDR3 is CASSLAPGSSYNEQFF. The CDR3 region has the DNA TGTGCCAGCAGCTTAGCTCCAGGGAGCTCCTACAATGAGCAGTTCTTC.

The chain uses TRBV7-9 and TRBJ2-2; 7 bases map to TRBD2. CDR1 and CDR2 (germline): SEHNR, FQNEAQ (reference sequence). The V gene end was trimmed by 3 bases and the J gene end by 6 bases; junction bases not matched to a gene: 1. The CDR3 totals 13 residues. CDR3 bases: TGTGCCAGCAGCTTCCGGGGGGCCGGGGAGCTGTTTTTT. Amino acid sequence: CASSFRGAGELFF. Filled out from reference TRBV7-9 and TRBJ2-2, the complete variable domain reads DTGVSQNPRHKITKRGQNVTFRCDPISEHNRLYWYRQTLGQGPEFLTYFQNEAQLEKSRLLSDRFSAERPKGSFSTLEIQRTEQGDSAMYLCASSFRGAGELFFGEGSRLTVL.

The J gene is TRBJ2-3, the V gene TRBV7-2, with TRBD2 matching over 7 bases. The CDR3 has 16 amino acids. CDR1 is SGHTA, CDR2 FQGNSA, per germline. V dropped 5 bases and J dropped 1; count of bases not matched to a gene: 9. The CDR3 DNA is TGTGCCAGCAGCACCCGGGCGGGAGCGGGCACAGATACGCAGTATTTT. This translates into CASSTRAGAGTDTQYF. Based on the CDR3 plus reference TRBV7-2 and TRBJ2-3, the full variable domain is GAGVSQSPSNKVTEKGKDVELRCDPISGHTALYWYRQSLGQGLEFLIYFQGNSAPDKSGLPSDRFSAERTGGSVSTLTIQRTQQEDSAVYLCASSTRAGAGTDTQYFGPGTRLTVL.

This chain uses TRBV29-1 with TRBJ2-1; tentatively, D is TRBD1 or TRBD2 (5 bases each). The CDR3 totals 14 residues. Per germline, CDR1 SQVTM and CDR2 ANQGSEA. DNA for the CDR3: TGCGGAGCGTTGAAAGGGCGGGTTCAGGGTGAGCAGTTCTTC. It specifies CGALKGRVQGEQFF.

This clonotype was counted ten times or more. The rearrangement uses TRBV20-1 and TRBJ2-3; TRBD1 matches at 9 bases. This CDR3 is built from 15 residues. Germline trimming cut 6 bases from V and 2 bases from J; bases unmatched to any gene: 9. Germline lookup yields CDR1 DFQATT and CDR2 SNEGSKA (reference sequence). The CDR3 spells CSAMTGGISTDTQYF. In DNA, the CDR3 is TGCAGTGCCATGACAGGGGGAATATCCACAGATACGCAGTATTTT.

This clonotype showed up just a few times. The chain joins TRBV7-2 to TRBJ2-1; D may be TRBD2 (6 bases). Trimming took off 0 bases at V and 4 bases at J, with 16 bases between the two ends. Germline CDR1 is SGHTA and CDR2 is FQGNSA. This CDR3 is 17 amino acids long. CDR3 DNA sequence: TGTGCCAGCAGCTTAGCGGTGGGCGGGATGAGATACAATGAGCAGTTCTTC. It specifies CASSLAVGGMRYNEQFF.

This clonotype was counted between two and nine times. The CDR3 nucleotides are TGCGCCAGCGGGCCCGGGACAACACGATACGAGCAGTACTTC. This codes for CASGPGTTRYEQYF. The chain joins TRBV5-1 to TRBJ2-7, with D maybe TRBD1 (6 bases). V was cut by 7 bases and J by 4 bases, with 18 bases left in between. The CDR3 sequence is 14 residues long. Germline assignment: CDR1 SGHRS and CDR2 YFSETQ. The full variable domain, completed using reference TRBV5-1 and TRBJ2-7, is KAGVTQTPRYLIKTRGQQVTLSCSPISGHRSVSWYQQTPGQGLQFLFEYFSETQRNKGNFPGRFSGRQFSNSRSEMNVSTLELGDSALYLCASGPGTTRYEQYFGPGTRLTVT.

A few counts support this clonotype. The DNA of the CDR3 is TGTGCCAGCAATATAGCCAGCTCCTACAATGAGCAGTTCTTC. It yields the protein CASNIASSYNEQFF. The rearrangement joins TRBV2 to TRBJ2-1; D not certain. CDR3 length equals 14 residues. V lost 7 bases and J 0 bases, leaving 10 bases between the germline ends. Germline V gene lookup returns CDR1 SNHLY and CDR2 FYNNEI.

CDR3 coding DNA: TGTGCCAGCAGTTTGGGCCAGGATCCGTACAATGAGCAGTTCTTC. Encoded protein: CASSLGQDPYNEQFF. The J gene is TRBJ2-1, the V gene TRBV12-3 or TRBV12-4; no definite D call. This CDR3 has 15 amino acids. The V and J ends lost 3 bases and 4 bases respectively, with 13 bases between them.

This clonotype came up a few times. This rearrangement joins TRBV7-6 to TRBJ2-5; D ambiguous. The CDR3 contains 15 residues. Germline CDR1 is SGHVS and CDR2 is FNYEAQ. V dropped 5 bases and J dropped 5 bases, with 18 bases sitting between them. The CDR3 is CASSRLPALGETQYF. As DNA, the CDR3 is TGTGCCAGCAGCCGCCTCCCGGCTCTGGGGGAGACCCAGTACTTC.

The chain uses TRBV6-1 and TRBJ2-7; tentatively, D is TRBD1 (6 bases). The V and J ends lost 5 bases and 2 bases respectively, with 10 bases between them. CDR1 and CDR2 from the germline V gene are MNHNS and SASEGT. This CDR3 is built from 13 residues. The CDR3 reads CASSPDSPYEQYF. CDR3 nucleotide sequence: TGTGCCAGCAGTCCGGACAGTCCCTACGAGCAGTACTTC.

This clonotype was seen many times. The CDR3: CASSLTGQGNSPLHF. The CDR3 DNA reads TGTGCCAGCAGTCTCACGGGACAGGGTAATTCACCCCTCCACTTT. The gene calls are TRBV27 and TRBJ1-6; 9 nucleotides match TRBD1. The length of the CDR3 is 15 residues. Germline-derived CDR1 and CDR2 are MNHEY and SMNVEV (reference sequence). The junction had 5 bases not matched to a gene; V was cut back by 5 bases and J by 6 bases.

This clonotype has just a few counts. The chain joins TRBV6-1 to TRBJ1-6; 9 bases map to TRBD1. Germline CDR1 and CDR2: MNHNS and SASEGT. Trimming cost V 6 bases and J 8 bases; bases outside gene matches: 14. The CDR3 sequence is 17 residues long. The CDR3 sequence is CASRPKPGQGAYSPLHF. The CDR3 nucleotides read TGTGCCAGCAGGCCTAAACCGGGACAGGGCGCTTATTCACCCCTCCACTTT.

This clonotype was detected once. A clone one base away is much larger, so this may be a read error. The V and J genes are TRBV4-3 and TRBJ1-1; D gene ambiguous. The CDR3 is 15 residues long. CDR1 is LGHNA, CDR2 YSLEER, per germline. The CDR3 reads CASSQVLNPNTEACF. DNA for the CDR3: TGCGCCAGCAGCCAAGTACTGAATCCGAACACTGAAGCTTGCTTT.

The rearrangement joins TRBV20-1 to TRBJ2-1; the match to TRBD1 covers 10 bases. The V gene end was trimmed by 5 bases and the J gene end by 2 bases; junction bases not matched to a gene: 12. This CDR3 spans 17 amino acids. CDR1 DFQATT and CDR2 SNEGSKA come from the germline V gene (reference sequence). The CDR3: CSAPGTGEGTAYNEQFF. In DNA form, the CDR3 reads TGCAGTGCTCCCGGGACAGGGGAGGGGACGGCCTACAATGAGCAGTTCTTC.

This clonotype occurred a few times. The J gene is TRBJ2-7, the V gene TRBV9, with D possibly TRBD1 on 6 matching bases. This CDR3 comprises 15 residues. CDR1 and CDR2 (germline): SGDLS, YYNGEE. Deletions cut 0 bases from V and 2 bases from J, with 12 bases between. CDR3 in amino acids: CASSVEQGPPYEQYF. The DNA for the CDR3 is TGTGCCAGCAGCGTAGAACAGGGCCCTCCCTACGAGCAGTACTTC. Supplemented by reference TRBV9 and TRBJ2-7, the full variable domain reads DSGVTQTPKHLITATGQRVTLRCSPRSGDLSVYWYQQSLDQGLQFLIQYYNGEERAKGNILERFSAQQFPDLHSELNLSSLELGDSALYFCASSVEQGPPYEQYFGPGTRLTVT.

The chain couples TRBV6-1 to TRBJ1-2; the D gene is possibly TRBD1 (6 bases). This CDR3 region has 14 residues. The germline gives CDR1 MNHNS, CDR2 SASEGT. V was cut by 5 bases and J by 6 bases, with 16 bases left in between. CDR3 region: CASSLGHLTNGYTF. The CDR3 coding sequence is TGTGCCAGCAGTCTGGGACACCTCACGAATGGCTACACCTTC.

The CDR3 coding sequence is TGTGCCAGCAGCCCGAGGACTAGGGCTGAGCAGTTCTTC. This sequence encodes CASSPRTRAEQFF. V usage is TRBV7-7 and J usage is TRBJ2-1, with TRBD2 matching over 7 bases. The CDR3 has 13 amino acids. The J segment lost 9 bases and the V segment lost 5 bases, leaving 7 bases of the junction unmatched. Germline-derived CDR1 and CDR2 are SSHAT and FNYEAQ (reference sequence).

This clonotype was found many times. The rearrangement uses TRBV12-3 or TRBV12-4 and TRBJ1-5, with no clear D. The CDR3 contains 12 residues. The ends were cut back, 7 bases at V and 4 bases at J, with 8 bases in the middle. The CDR3 bases are TGTGCCAGCACTCGGGGTAATCAGCCCCAGCATTTT. This codes for CASTRGNQPQHF.

This clonotype has at least ten counts. This chain links TRBV5-1 with TRBJ2-2; D gene ambiguous. V lost 2 bases, J lost 6 bases, and 17 bases lay in between. Germline CDR1 reads SGHRS; CDR2 reads YFSETQ. The CDR3 totals 16 residues. Here the CDR3 DNA reads TGCGCCAGCAGCTTTATGGCTAGTGGCGTGGCCGGGGAGCTGTTTTTT. Translation: CASSFMASGVAGELFF.

On this clonotype: A junction boundary mismatches the germline segment, possibly from a read error. The J gene is TRBJ2-5, the V gene TRBV11-1, with 8 bases fitting TRBD2. The CDR3 spans 14 residues. Germline CDR1 reads SGHAT; CDR2 reads FQDESV (reference sequence). The CDR3 region is CASSVGGVQETQHF. The CDR3 DNA follows: TGTGCCAGCAGCGTCGGGGGGGTCCAAGAGACCCAGCACTTC.

This chain joins TRBV6-2 or TRBV6-3 and TRBJ2-5; 8 positions agree with TRBD1. The CDR3 extends over 14 amino acids. J lost 5 bases, V lost 9 bases, and 11 bases had no gene match. The germline gives CDR1 MNHEY, CDR2 SVGEGT. In nucleotides, the CDR3 is TGTGCCAGTAGCCGGGACAGGCATTGGGAGACCCAGTACTTC. Encoded protein: CASSRDRHWETQYF.

The gene calls are TRBV28 and TRBJ1-5; 7 bases match TRBD1. The CDR3 extends over 14 amino acids. V gave up 6 bases and J gave up 3 bases; unmatched junction bases: 5. Germline assignment: CDR1 MDHEN and CDR2 SYDVKM. The CDR3 sequence: CASRLGQINQPQHF. CDR3 coding DNA: TGTGCCAGCAGGTTGGGACAGATCAATCAGCCCCAGCATTTT.

This chain links TRBV10-3 with TRBJ2-5, with TRBD2 matching over 11 bases. Germline CDR1 ENHRY, CDR2 SYGVKD. This CDR3 spans 17 amino acids. The ends lost 0 bases at V and 4 bases at J; junction bases unmatched: 7. The CDR3 region is CAISESTSGRPGETQYF. The DNA for the CDR3 is TGTGCCATCAGTGAGTCCACTAGCGGGAGACCAGGAGAGACCCAGTACTTC.

This clonotype was observed a few times. The CDR3 DNA reads TGTGCCAGCAGCGTACAGCCTAATGAAAAACTGTTTTTT. Its translation: CASSVQPNEKLFF. V gene TRBV7-8 combines with J gene TRBJ1-4; no definite D call. The CDR3 has 13 amino acids. V dropped 5 bases and J dropped 3 bases, with 7 bases sitting between them. Germline CDR1 SGHVS, CDR2 FQNEAQ.

The table lists this clonotype with a few counts. The chain recombines TRBV20-1 with TRBJ2-6, with D tentatively TRBD2 (6 bases). In germline, CDR1 is DFQATT, CDR2 SNEGSKA (reference sequence). This CDR3 spans 15 amino acids. Trimming stripped 6 bases from V and 7 bases from J, with 19 bases between. CDR3 protein: CSAGGGEKRANVLTF. The DNA for the CDR3 is TGCAGTGCGGGTGGAGGGGAGAAAAGAGCCAACGTCCTGACTTTC.